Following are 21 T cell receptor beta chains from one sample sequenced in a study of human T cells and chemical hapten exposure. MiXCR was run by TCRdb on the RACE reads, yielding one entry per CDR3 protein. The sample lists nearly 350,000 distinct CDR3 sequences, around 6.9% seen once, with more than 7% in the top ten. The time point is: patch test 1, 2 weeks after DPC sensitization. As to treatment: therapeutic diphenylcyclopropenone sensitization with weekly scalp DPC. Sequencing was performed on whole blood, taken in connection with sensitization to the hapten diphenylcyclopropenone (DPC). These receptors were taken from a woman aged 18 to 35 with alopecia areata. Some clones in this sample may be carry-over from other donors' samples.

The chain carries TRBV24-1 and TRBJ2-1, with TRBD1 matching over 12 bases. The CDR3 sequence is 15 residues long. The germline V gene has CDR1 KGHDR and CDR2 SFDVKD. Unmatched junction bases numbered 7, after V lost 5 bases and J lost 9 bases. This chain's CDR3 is CATSAPGQGAGEQFF. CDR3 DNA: TGTGCCACCAGTGCGCCGGGACAGGGGGCTGGTGAGCAGTTCTTC.

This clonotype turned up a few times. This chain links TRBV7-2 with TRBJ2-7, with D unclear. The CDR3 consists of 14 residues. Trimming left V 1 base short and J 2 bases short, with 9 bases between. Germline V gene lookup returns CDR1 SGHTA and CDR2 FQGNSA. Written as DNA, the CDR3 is TGTGCCAGCAGCTTAGTCCCGGGTCCCTACGAGCAGTACTTC. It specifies CASSLVPGPYEQYF.

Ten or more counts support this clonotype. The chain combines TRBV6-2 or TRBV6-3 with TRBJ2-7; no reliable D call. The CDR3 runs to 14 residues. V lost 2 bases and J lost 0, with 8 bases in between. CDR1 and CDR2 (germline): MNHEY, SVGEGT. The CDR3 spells CASSYNPVSYEQYF. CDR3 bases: TGTGCCAGCAGTTACAACCCGGTCTCCTACGAGCAGTACTTC.

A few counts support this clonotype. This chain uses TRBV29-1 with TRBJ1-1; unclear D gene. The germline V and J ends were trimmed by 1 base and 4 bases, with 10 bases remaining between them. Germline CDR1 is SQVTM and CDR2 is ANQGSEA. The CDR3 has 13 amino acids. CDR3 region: CSVEAPIGTEAFF. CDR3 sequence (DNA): TGCAGCGTTGAAGCCCCTATCGGCACTGAAGCTTTCTTT.

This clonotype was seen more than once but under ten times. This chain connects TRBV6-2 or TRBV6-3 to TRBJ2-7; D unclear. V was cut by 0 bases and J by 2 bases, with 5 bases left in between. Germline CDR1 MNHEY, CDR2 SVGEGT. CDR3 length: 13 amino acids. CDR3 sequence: CASSYSGTYEQYF. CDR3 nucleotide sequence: TGTGCCAGCAGTTACTCAGGTACCTACGAGCAGTACTTC.

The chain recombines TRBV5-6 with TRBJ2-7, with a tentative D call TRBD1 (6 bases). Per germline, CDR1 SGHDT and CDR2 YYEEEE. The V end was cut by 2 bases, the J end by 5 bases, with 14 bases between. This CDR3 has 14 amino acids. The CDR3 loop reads CASSLDRYLDEQYF. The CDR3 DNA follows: TGTGCCAGCAGCTTAGACAGGTATTTGGACGAGCAGTACTTC.

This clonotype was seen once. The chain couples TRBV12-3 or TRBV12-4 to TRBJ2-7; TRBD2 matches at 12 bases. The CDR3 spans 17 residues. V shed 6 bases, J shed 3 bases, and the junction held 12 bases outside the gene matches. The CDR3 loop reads CASRGGTSGRLIYEQYF. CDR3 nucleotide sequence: TGTGCCAGCAGGGGAGGGACTAGCGGGCGTCTAATCTACGAGCAGTACTTC.

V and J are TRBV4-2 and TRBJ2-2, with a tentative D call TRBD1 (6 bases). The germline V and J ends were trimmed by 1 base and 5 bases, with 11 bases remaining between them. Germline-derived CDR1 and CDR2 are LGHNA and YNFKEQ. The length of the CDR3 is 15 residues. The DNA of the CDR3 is TGTGCCAGCAGCCAAGGACTGGGGACAACCGGGGAGCTGTTTTTT. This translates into CASSQGLGTTGELFF.

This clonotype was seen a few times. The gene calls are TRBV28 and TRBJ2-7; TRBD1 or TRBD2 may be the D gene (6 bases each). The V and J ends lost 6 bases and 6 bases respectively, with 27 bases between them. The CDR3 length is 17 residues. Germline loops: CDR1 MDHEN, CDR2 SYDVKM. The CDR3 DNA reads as TGTGCCAGCAGATCCTACGGGGGCAGGGCAACATCGCCCGAGCAGTACTTC. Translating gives CASRSYGGRATSPEQYF.

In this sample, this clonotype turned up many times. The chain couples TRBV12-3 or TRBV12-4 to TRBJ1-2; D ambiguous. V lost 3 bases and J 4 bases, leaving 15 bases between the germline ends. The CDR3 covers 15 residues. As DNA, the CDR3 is TGTGCCAGCAGTTTCCGTGAGCGTCGAGGCTATGGCTACACCTTC. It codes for CASSFRERRGYGYTF.

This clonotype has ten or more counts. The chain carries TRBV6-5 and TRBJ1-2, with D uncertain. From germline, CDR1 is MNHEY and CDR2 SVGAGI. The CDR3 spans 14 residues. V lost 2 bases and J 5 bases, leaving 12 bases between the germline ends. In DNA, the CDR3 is TGTGCCAGCAGTTACAGTTACGGAACGTATGGCTACACCTTC. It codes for CASSYSYGTYGYTF.

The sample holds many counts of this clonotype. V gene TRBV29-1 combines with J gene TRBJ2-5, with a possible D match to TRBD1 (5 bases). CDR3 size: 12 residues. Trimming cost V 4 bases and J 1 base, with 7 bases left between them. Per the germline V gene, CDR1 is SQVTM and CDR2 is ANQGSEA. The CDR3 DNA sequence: TGCAGCGTTGGACAGACCCAAGAGACCCAGTACTTC. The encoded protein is CSVGQTQETQYF.

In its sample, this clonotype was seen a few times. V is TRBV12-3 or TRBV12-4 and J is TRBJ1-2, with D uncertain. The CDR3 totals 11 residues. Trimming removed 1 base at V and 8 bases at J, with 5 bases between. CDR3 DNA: TGTGCCAGCAGTTTAGGGGAAGGCTACACCTTC. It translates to CASSLGEGYTF.

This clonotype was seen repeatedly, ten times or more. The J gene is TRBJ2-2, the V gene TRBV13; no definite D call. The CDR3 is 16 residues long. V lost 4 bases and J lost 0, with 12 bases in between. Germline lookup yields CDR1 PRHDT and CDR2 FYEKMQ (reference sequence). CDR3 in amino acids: CASSYYRLSNTGELFF. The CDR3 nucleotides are TGTGCCAGCAGCTACTACCGACTGTCGAACACCGGGGAGCTGTTTTTT.

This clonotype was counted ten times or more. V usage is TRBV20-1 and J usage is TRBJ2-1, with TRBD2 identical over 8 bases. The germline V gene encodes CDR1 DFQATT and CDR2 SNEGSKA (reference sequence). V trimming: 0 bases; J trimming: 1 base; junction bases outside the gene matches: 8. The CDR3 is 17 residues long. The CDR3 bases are TGCAGTGCTAGAGATTCCGGGACTAGTTGGTCCTACAATGAGCAGTTCTTC. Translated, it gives CSARDSGTSWSYNEQFF.

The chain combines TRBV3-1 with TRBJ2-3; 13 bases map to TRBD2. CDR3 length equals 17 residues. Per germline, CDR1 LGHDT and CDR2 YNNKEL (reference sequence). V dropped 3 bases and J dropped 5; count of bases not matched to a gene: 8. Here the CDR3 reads CASSHFSTSGGRDTQYF. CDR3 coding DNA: TGTGCCAGCAGCCATTTCTCGACTAGCGGGGGGAGAGATACGCAGTATTTT.

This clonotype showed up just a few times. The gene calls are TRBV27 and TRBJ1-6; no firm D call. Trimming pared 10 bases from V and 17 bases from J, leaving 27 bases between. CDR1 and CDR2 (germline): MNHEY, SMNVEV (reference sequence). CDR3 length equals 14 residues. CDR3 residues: CATRLLRGYDQVHF. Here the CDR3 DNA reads TGTGCCACCAGACTTCTCAGAGGGTACGACCAGGTCCACTTT.

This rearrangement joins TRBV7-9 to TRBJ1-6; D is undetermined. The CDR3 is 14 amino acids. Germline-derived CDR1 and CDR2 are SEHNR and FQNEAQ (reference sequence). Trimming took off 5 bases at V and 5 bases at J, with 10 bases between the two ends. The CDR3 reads CASSQRPNNSPLHF. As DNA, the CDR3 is TGTGCCAGCAGCCAACGACCAAATAATTCACCCCTCCACTTT.

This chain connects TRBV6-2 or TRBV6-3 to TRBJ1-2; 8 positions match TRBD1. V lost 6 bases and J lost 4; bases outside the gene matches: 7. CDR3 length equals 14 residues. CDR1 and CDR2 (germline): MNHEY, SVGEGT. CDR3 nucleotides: TGTGCCAGCAGAAGAACCGGGACAGGCTATGGCTACACCTTC. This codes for CASRRTGTGYGYTF.

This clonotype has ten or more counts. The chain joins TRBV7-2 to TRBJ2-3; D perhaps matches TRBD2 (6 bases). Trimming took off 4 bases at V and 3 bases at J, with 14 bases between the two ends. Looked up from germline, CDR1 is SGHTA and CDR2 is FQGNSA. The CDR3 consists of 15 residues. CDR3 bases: TGTGCCAGCAGCTACATCTCCCGGGGGACAGATACGCAGTATTTT. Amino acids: CASSYISRGTDTQYF. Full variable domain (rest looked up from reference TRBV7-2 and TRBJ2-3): GAGVSQSPSNKVTEKGKDVELRCDPISGHTALYWYRQSLGQGLEFLIYFQGNSAPDKSGLPSDRFSAERTGGSVSTLTIQRTQQEDSAVYLCASSYISRGTDTQYFGPGTRLTVL.

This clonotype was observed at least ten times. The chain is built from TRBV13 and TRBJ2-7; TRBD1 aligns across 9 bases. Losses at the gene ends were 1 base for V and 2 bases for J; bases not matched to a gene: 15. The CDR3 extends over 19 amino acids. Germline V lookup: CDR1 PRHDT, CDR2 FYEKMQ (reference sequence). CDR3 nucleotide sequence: TGTGCCAGCAGCTTAGTTCACAGTCCCTCCGGGACAGGGCCCTACGAGCAGTACTTC. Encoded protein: CASSLVHSPSGTGPYEQYF.